These 10 T cell receptor beta chains originate from one sample sequenced in a study of blood T cell repertoires in COVID-19. Sequenced by immunoSEQ multiplex PCR; TCRdb stores in-frame clones only, minus some. This sample yields around 170,000 clones, of which under 90% are seen a single time; around 14% belongs to the top ten. The source material was peripheral blood. The receptors shown here come from a man under 40 with active or convalescent COVID-19.

This clone has only one observation. The chain couples TRBV12-3 or TRBV12-4 to TRBJ2-2, with no clear D. CDR3 length equals 13 residues. Trimming removed 5 bases from V and 2 bases from J, with 6 bases in between. In nucleotides, the CDR3 is TGTGCCAGCAGTCCTCCCAACACCGGGGAGCTGTTTTTT. Translation: CASSPPNTGELFF.

The chain has TRBV5-1 and TRBJ1-2; 7 bases line up with TRBD1. Trimming took 4 bases from V and 0 from J; bases not matched to a gene: 6. Germline CDR1 reads SGHRS; CDR2 reads YFSETQ. The CDR3 has 15 amino acids. The CDR3 DNA reads TGCGCCAGCAGCCCAGGGACAGCATCTAACTATGGCTACACCTTC. This encodes CASSPGTASNYGYTF.

The V call is TRBV28, the J call TRBJ2-1, with 9 bases lining up with TRBD2. In germline, CDR1 is MDHEN, CDR2 SYDVKM. Trimming at V came to 5 bases and at J to 5 bases, leaving 13 bases not matched to a gene. The CDR3 is 17 residues long. For the CDR3, the DNA is TGTGCCAGCAGTACCCCGGGTAGCGGGAGTAGCCACAATGAGCAGTTCTTC. It is translated as CASSTPGSGSSHNEQFF.

The chain uses TRBV25-1 and TRBJ2-1, with D possibly TRBD2 on 6 matching bases. CDR1 and CDR2 (germline): MGHDK, SYGVNS. The CDR3 contains 15 residues. Trimming took off 2 bases at V and 0 bases at J, with 8 bases between the two ends. CDR3 nucleotides: TGTGCCAGCAGTGAAGGGGACTCCTCCTACAATGAGCAGTTCTTC. Protein sequence: CASSEGDSSYNEQFF. Filled out from reference TRBV25-1 and TRBJ2-1, the complete variable domain reads EADIYQTPRYLVIGTGKKITLECSQTMGHDKMYWYQQDPGMELHLIHYSYGVNSTEKGDLSSESTVSRIRTEHFPLTLESARPSHTSQYLCASSEGDSSYNEQFFGPGTRLTVL.

The rearrangement links TRBV2 to TRBJ2-1; 8 bases are shared with TRBD2. Germline V gene lookup returns CDR1 SNHLY and CDR2 FYNNEI. The CDR3 has 17 residues. The junction had 18 bases not matched to a gene; V was cut back by 6 bases and J by 8 bases. For the CDR3, the DNA is TGTGCCAGCAGCCTAAACTCCATTAGCGGGACACGGGATGAGCAGTTCTTC. Amino acids: CASSLNSISGTRDEQFF.

Written as DNA, the CDR3 is TGCAGCGTCGTGGGGGGGGCCAGAGATACGCAGTATTTT. Amino acids: CSVVGGARDTQYF. V usage is TRBV29-1 and J usage is TRBJ2-3; D possibly corresponds to TRBD2 (7 bases). This CDR3 region has 13 residues. Deletions cut 6 bases from V and 5 bases from J, with 15 bases between. Germline CDR1 reads SQVTM; CDR2 reads ANQGSEA.

The CDR3 region has the DNA TGTGCCAGCATCCCGGGACAGGGAGGCTACGAGCAGTACGTC. It yields the protein CASIPGQGGYEQYV. The chain employs TRBV6-2 or TRBV6-3 and TRBJ2-7; 9 bases are a match to TRBD1. The V segment lost 7 bases and the J segment 3 bases; nucleotides outside the gene matches: 7. CDR1 and CDR2 (germline): MNHEY, SVGEGT. CDR3 length: 14 amino acids.

The chain carries TRBV19 and TRBJ1-6; D not resolved. The germline V gene encodes CDR1 LNHDA and CDR2 SQIVND (reference sequence). This CDR3 has 16 amino acids. The ends were cut back, 5 bases at V and 0 bases at J, with 11 bases in the middle. The CDR3 protein is CASSAAPSSYNSPLHF. CDR3 DNA sequence: TGTGCCAGTAGTGCCGCCCCGAGCTCCTATAATTCACCCCTCCACTTT.

V is TRBV6-6 and J is TRBJ2-7; D gene ambiguous. V shed 5 bases and J shed 5 bases, with 10 bases lying between them. The CDR3 extends over 12 amino acids. CDR1 and CDR2 (germline): MNHNY, SVGAGI (reference sequence). In nucleotides, the CDR3 is TGTGCCAGCAGTGGAACTGGGCACGAGCAGTACGTC. It translates to CASSGTGHEQYV.

The V and J genes are TRBV27 and TRBJ2-2, with 9 bases aligning to TRBD1. CDR1 MNHEY and CDR2 SMNVEV come from the germline V gene (reference sequence). The CDR3 totals 16 residues. With V trimmed by 5 bases and J by 6 bases, 10 bases remained unmatched. CDR3 protein: CASSLLGGQGAGELFF. The CDR3 nucleotides are TGTGCCAGCAGTCTCCTCGGGGGACAGGGAGCCGGGGAGCTGTTTTTT.